The 14 T cell receptor beta chains presented below share a single source sample, sequenced in a study of blood T cell repertoires in COVID-19. Produced via immunoSEQ multiplex PCR; TCRdb's table is partial and in-frame only. This sample has 130,000 to 150,000 clones, with 85% to 90% found just once. The sequenced sample consisted of PBMCs or T cells enriched from blood (not recorded which). Every receptor here comes from a woman aged 25-40 years with acute COVID-19.

V and J are TRBV30 and TRBJ1-2; D is perhaps TRBD1 (6 bases). The CDR3 is 13 residues long. Germline values: CDR1 GTSNPN, CDR2 SVGIG (reference sequence). Trimming removed 0 bases at V and 5 bases at J, with 10 bases between. The CDR3 reads CAWSVLGAYGYTF. CDR3 DNA: TGTGCCTGGAGTGTACTGGGGGCTTATGGCTACACCTTC.

V usage is TRBV5-4 and J usage is TRBJ1-2, with 10 bases identical to TRBD1. Per the germline V gene, CDR1 is SGHNT and CDR2 is YYREEE (reference sequence). The CDR3 runs 16 residues. V gave up 4 bases and J gave up 0 bases; unmatched junction bases: 6. For the CDR3, the DNA is TGTGCCAGCAGCATTGGACAGGGGGGGACTAACTATGGCTACACCTTC. Encoded protein: CASSIGQGGTNYGYTF.

As for this clone: The germline gene is not matched at one end of the junction; a read error may be the cause. The V and J genes are TRBV6-5 and TRBJ2-1; D is unresolved. CDR1 MNHEY and CDR2 SVGAGI come from the germline V gene. The CDR3 is 14 amino acids. Written as DNA, the CDR3 is TGTGCCAGCAGTGACTCATCCGGGTGGCGAATTGAGTTCTTC. Amino acids: CASSDSSGWRIEFF.

The CDR3 region is CASSYSRAILDQPQHF. CDR3 bases: TGTGCCAGCAGTTACTCGAGGGCAATCTTGGATCAGCCCCAGCATTTT. The chain combines TRBV6-6 with TRBJ1-5; no clear D gene. This CDR3 region has 16 residues. CDR1 and CDR2 from the germline V gene are MNHNY and SVGAGI (reference sequence). V was pared by 0 bases and J by 5 bases, with 14 bases between.

V gene TRBV18 combines with J gene TRBJ1-5, with 9 bases fitting TRBD1. CDR1 and CDR2 from the germline V gene are KGHSH and LQKENI. Unmatched junction bases numbered 11, after V lost 2 bases and J lost 0 bases. The CDR3 totals 19 residues. The CDR3 DNA sequence: TGTGCCAGCTCACCAGTGGGACAGGGCACCACTTATAGCAATCAGCCCCAGCATTTT. Protein sequence: CASSPVGQGTTYSNQPQHF. The variable domain in full, completed from reference TRBV18 and TRBJ1-5, reads NAGVMQNPRHLVRRRGQEARLRCSPMKGHSHVYWYRQLPEEGLKFMVYLQKENIIDESGMPKERFSAEFPKEGPSILRIQQVVRGDSAAYFCASSPVGQGTTYSNQPQHFGDGTRLSIL.

This chain connects TRBV6-4 to TRBJ2-2; TRBD1 agrees at 7 bases. V lost 4 bases to trimming and J lost 5 bases; unmatched junction nucleotides: 4. The germline V gene has CDR1 MRHNA and CDR2 SNTAGT. CDR3 length: 14 amino acids. The CDR3 loop reads CASSATGVTGELFF. The CDR3 coding sequence is TGTGCCAGCAGTGCCACAGGGGTAACCGGGGAGCTGTTTTTT.

The DNA for the CDR3 is TGTGCCAGCAGCCGATGGGGCCCTAATGAAAAACTGTTTTTT. It is translated as CASSRWGPNEKLFF. This chain joins TRBV7-9 and TRBJ1-4; perhaps TRBD1 as D (5 bases). Germline V gives CDR1 SEHNR, CDR2 FQNEAQ (reference sequence). Trimming removed 5 bases at V and 3 bases at J, with 10 bases between. CDR3 size: 14 residues.

The gene calls are TRBV9 and TRBJ1-6; D may be TRBD1 (5 bases). Germline CDR1 reads SGDLS; CDR2 reads YYNGEE. The CDR3 contains 15 residues. V lost 4 bases and J lost 8, with 16 bases in between. The CDR3 here is CASSQSGGEYSPLHF. The DNA of the CDR3 is TGTGCCAGCAGCCAATCGGGGGGGGAGTATTCACCCCTCCACTTT.

This clone has just one count. Other DNA sequences within the sample encode an identical CDR3. The chain carries TRBV5-1 and TRBJ2-3; 11 nucleotides align to TRBD2. V lost 1 base and J lost 3; bases outside the gene matches: 4. CDR3 size: 16 residues. Germline CDR1 is SGHRS and CDR2 is YFSETQ. DNA of the CDR3: TGCGCCAGCAGCTTGAGGCTAGCGGGAGGAACAGATACGCAGTATTTT. Translating it yields CASSLRLAGGTDTQYF.

This clone was recorded only once. This chain connects TRBV28 to TRBJ1-2, with D maybe TRBD1 (5 bases). Germline V lookup: CDR1 MDHEN, CDR2 SYDVKM. The CDR3 runs to 15 residues. Trimming shortened V by 2 bases and J by 4 bases, and 14 bases separated the two germline ends. Written as DNA, the CDR3 is TGTGCCAGCAGTTTAGGTCCCTCCCAGGGCTATGGCTACACCTTC. Translated: CASSLGPSQGYGYTF.

This clone has only a few counts. V gene TRBV11-2 combines with J gene TRBJ2-2, with D maybe TRBD2 (7 bases). The CDR3 consists of 18 residues. The germline V and J ends were trimmed by 5 bases and 1 base, with 20 bases remaining between them. Germline CDR1 is SGHAT and CDR2 is FQNNGV. This CDR3 reads CASSPRGAASVNTGELFF. CDR3 DNA sequence: TGTGCCAGCAGCCCCCGGGGGGCTGCCTCAGTGAACACCGGGGAGCTGTTTTTT.

The J gene is TRBJ2-2, the V gene TRBV27; TRBD1 is a possible D gene (5 bases). Trimming cost V 4 bases and J 10 bases, with 10 bases left between them. The CDR3 is 12 amino acids. Germline V gene sequence: CDR1 MNHEY, CDR2 SMNVEV (reference sequence). The CDR3 loop is CASSSQGMELFF. The CDR3 DNA follows: TGTGCCAGCAGTTCCCAGGGTATGGAGCTGTTTTTT.

The chain joins TRBV5-6 to TRBJ2-7; tentative D call: TRBD2 (6 bases). The V and J ends lost 3 bases and 2 bases respectively, with 24 bases between them. The CDR3 totals 18 residues. Per germline, CDR1 SGHDT and CDR2 YYEEEE. In DNA form, the CDR3 reads TGTGCCAGCAGCTCGGCTTACTCGGGACTCCCTTCCACCTACGAGCAGTACTTC. Amino acid sequence: CASSSAYSGLPSTYEQYF.

This clone was recorded once. This rearrangement joins TRBV16 to TRBJ2-2; D is uncertain. CDR3 length: 16 amino acids. Germline V gene sequence: CDR1 KGHSY, CDR2 FQNENV. The V end was cut by 0 bases, the J end by 6 bases, with 14 bases between. DNA of the CDR3: TGTGCCAGCAGCCAATCGTTTGGCAGGAATCCCGGGGAGCTGTTTTTT. Encoded protein: CASSQSFGRNPGELFF.